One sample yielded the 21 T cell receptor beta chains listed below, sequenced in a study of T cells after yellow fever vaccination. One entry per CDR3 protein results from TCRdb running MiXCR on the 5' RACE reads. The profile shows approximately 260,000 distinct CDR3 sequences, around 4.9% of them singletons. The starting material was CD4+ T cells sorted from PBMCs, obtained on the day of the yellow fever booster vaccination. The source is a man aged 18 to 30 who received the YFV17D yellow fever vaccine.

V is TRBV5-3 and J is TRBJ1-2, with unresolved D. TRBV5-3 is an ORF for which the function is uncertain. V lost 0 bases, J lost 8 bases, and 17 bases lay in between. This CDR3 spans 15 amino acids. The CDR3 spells CARSLGPGKSLGYTF. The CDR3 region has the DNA TGTGCCAGAAGCTTGGGTCCGGGAAAGAGTCTCGGCTACACCTTC.

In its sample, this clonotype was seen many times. CDR3 sequence: CASSLGTGENIQYF. The CDR3 nucleotides read TGTGCCAGCAGCCTAGGGACAGGGGAAAACATTCAGTACTTC. The genes are TRBV4-2 and TRBJ2-4; 10 bases are a match to TRBD1. The CDR3 has 14 amino acids. Looked up from germline, CDR1 is LGHNA and CDR2 is YNFKEQ. Trimming removed 4 bases from V and 5 bases from J; junction bases left unmatched: 2.

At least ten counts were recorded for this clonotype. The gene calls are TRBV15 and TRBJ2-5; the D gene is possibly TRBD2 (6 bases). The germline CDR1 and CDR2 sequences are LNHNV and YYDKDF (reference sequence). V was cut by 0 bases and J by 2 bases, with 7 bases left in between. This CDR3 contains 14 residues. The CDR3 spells CATSRDGRQETQYF. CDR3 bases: TGTGCCACCAGCAGAGATGGGAGGCAAGAGACCCAGTACTTC.

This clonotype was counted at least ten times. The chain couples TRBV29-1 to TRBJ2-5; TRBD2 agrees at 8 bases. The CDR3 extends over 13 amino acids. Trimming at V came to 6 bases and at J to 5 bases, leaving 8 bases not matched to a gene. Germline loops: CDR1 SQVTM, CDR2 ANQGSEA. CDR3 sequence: CSVDRGGRETQYF. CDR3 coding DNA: TGCAGCGTCGACCGGGGGGGCCGGGAGACCCAGTACTTC.

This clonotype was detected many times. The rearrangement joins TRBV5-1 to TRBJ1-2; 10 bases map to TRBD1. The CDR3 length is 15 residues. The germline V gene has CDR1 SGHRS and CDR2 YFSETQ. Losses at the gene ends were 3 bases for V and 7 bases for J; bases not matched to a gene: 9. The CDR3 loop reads CASSYPGQGFGGYTF. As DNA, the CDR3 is TGCGCCAGCAGCTATCCGGGACAGGGGTTTGGTGGCTACACCTTC.

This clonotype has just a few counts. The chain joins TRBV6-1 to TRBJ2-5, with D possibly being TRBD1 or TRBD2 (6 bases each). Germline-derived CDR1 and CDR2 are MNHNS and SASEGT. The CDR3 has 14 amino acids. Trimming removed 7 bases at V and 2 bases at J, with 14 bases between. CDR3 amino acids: CASKWGALQETQYF. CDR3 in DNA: TGTGCCAGCAAGTGGGGGGCTCTACAAGAGACCCAGTACTTC.

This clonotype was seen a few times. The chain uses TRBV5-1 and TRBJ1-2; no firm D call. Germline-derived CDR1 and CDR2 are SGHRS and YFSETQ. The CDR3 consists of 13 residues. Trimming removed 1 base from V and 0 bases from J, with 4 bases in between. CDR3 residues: CASSLTTNYGYTF. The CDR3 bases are TGCGCCAGCAGCTTGACAACTAACTATGGCTACACCTTC.

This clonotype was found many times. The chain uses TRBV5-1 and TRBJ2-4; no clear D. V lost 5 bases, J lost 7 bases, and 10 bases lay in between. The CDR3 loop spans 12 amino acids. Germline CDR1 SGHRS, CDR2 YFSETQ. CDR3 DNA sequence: TGCGCCAGCAGGGACGATAAGAACATTCAGTACTTC. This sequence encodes CASRDDKNIQYF.

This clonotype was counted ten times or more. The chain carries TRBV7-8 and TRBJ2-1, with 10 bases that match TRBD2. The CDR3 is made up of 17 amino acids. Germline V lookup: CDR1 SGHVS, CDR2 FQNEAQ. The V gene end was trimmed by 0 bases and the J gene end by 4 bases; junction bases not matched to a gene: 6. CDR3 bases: TGTGCCAGCAGCTTAGCAGCGGGGGGGTTGCTTTACAATGAGCAGTTCTTC. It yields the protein CASSLAAGGLLYNEQFF.

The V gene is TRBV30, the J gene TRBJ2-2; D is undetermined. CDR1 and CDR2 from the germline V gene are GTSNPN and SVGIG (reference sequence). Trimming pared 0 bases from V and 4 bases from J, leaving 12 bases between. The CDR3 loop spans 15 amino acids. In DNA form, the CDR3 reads TGTGCCTGGAGTGTAGCCCCCGGAGTCACCGGGGAGCTGTTTTTT. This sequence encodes CAWSVAPGVTGELFF.

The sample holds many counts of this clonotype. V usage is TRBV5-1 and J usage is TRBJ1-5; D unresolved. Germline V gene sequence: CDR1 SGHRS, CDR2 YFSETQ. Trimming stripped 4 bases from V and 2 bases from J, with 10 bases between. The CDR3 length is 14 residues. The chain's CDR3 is CASSPGEGNQPQHF. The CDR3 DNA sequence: TGCGCCAGCAGCCCCGGGGAGGGCAATCAGCCCCAGCATTTT.

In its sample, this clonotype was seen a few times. As DNA, the CDR3 is TGTGCCAGCAGCTGGTCGACAGGGTTCTATCCCGAAGCTTTCTTT. It yields the protein CASSWSTGFYPEAFF. The chain links TRBV7-9 to TRBJ1-1; 7 bases map to TRBD1. The CDR3 has 15 residues. CDR1 is SEHNR, CDR2 FQNEAQ, per germline (reference sequence). Unmatched junction bases numbered 13, after V lost 4 bases and J lost 8 bases.

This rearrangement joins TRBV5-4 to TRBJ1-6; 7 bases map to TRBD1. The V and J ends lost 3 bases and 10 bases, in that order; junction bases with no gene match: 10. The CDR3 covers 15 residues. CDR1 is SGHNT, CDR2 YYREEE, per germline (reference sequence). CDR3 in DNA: TGTGCCAGCAGCTGGGGACAGCGGGGGCGCTCACCCCTCCACTTT. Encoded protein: CASSWGQRGRSPLHF.

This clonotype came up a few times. CDR3 region: CASSRIWAYSNQPQHF. CDR3 sequence (DNA): TGTGCCAGCAGCCGTATTTGGGCTTATAGCAATCAGCCCCAGCATTTT. The chain has TRBV7-8 and TRBJ1-5; D unresolved. From germline, CDR1 is SGHVS and CDR2 FQNEAQ. The CDR3 loop spans 16 amino acids. V shed 5 bases and J shed 0 bases, with 14 bases lying between them. Full variable domain (outside the CDR3, taken from reference TRBV7-8 and TRBJ1-5): GAGVSQSPRYKVAKRGQDVALRCDPISGHVSLFWYQQALGQGPEFLTYFQNEAQLDKSGLPSDRFFAERPEGSVSTLKIQRTQQEDSAVYLCASSRIWAYSNQPQHFGDGTRLSIL.

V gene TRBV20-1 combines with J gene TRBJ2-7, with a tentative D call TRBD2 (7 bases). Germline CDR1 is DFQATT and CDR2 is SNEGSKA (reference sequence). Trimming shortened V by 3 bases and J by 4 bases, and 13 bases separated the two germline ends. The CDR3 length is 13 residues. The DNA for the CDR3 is TGCAGTGCTAGTGGCGGGGGCCCATACGAGCAGTACTTC. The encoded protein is CSASGGGPYEQYF.

CDR3 in amino acids: CASSSEGALEAFF. CDR3 DNA: TGTGCCAGCAGTTCCGAGGGGGCACTGGAAGCTTTCTTT. The chain employs TRBV6-6 and TRBJ1-1; 7 nucleotides align to TRBD1. This CDR3 comprises 13 residues. The trim removed 4 bases at V and 8 bases at J, leaving 7 bases unmatched. CDR1 MNHNY and CDR2 SVGAGI come from the germline V gene (reference sequence).

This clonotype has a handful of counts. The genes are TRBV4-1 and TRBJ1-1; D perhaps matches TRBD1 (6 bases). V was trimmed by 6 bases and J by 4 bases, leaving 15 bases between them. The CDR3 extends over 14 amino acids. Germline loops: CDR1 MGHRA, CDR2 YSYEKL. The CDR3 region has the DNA TGCGCCAGCAGACAGGGCTTGGGCGTCACTGAAGCTTTCTTT. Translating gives CASRQGLGVTEAFF.

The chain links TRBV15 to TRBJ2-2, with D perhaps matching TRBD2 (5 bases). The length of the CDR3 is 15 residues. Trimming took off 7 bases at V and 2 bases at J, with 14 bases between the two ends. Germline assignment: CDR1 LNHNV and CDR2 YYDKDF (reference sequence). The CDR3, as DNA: TGTGCCACCACCTCCGTAACTAGTAACACCGGGGAGCTGTTTTTT. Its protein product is CATTSVTSNTGELFF.

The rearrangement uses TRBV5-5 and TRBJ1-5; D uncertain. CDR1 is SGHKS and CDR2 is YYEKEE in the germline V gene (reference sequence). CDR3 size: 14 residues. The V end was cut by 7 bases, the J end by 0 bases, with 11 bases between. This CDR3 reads CASAGSYSNQPQHF. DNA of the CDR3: TGTGCCAGCGCGGGTTCTTATAGCAATCAGCCCCAGCATTTT.

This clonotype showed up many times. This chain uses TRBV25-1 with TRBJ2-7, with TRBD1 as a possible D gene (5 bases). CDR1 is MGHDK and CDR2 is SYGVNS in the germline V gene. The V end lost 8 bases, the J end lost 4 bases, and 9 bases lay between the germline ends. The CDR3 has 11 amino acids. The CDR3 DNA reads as TGTGCCAGCTTAGGGGCTTACGAGCAGTACTTC. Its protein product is CASLGAYEQYF.

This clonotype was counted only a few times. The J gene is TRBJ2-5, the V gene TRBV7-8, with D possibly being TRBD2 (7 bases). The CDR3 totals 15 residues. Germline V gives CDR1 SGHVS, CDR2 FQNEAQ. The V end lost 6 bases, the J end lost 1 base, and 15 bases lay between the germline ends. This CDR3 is CASRLLRGPQETQYF. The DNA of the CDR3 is TGTGCCAGCAGGCTACTGCGGGGGCCCCAAGAGACCCAGTACTTC.